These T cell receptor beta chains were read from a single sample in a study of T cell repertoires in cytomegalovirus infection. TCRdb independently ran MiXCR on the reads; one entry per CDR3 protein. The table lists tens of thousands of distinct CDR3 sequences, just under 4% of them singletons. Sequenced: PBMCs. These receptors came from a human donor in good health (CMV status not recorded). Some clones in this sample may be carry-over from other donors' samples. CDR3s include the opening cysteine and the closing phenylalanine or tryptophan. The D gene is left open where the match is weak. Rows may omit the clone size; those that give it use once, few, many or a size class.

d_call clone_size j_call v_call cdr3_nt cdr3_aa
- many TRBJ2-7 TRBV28 TGTGCCAGCAGTGCACCGGTTGAGGTGCAGTACTTC CASSAPVEVQYF
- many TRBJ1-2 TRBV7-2 TGTGCCAGCAGCTTCGGCAGGGGCAACTATGGCTACACCTTC CASSFGRGNYGYTF
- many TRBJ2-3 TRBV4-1 TGCGCCAGCAGCCAGTTGGAGGCCTGGACAGATACGCAGTATTTT CASSQLEAWTDTQYF
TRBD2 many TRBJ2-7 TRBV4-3 TGCGCCAGCAGCCAAGATCCCTCTAGCGGGAGTCCTTGGGAGCAGTACTTC CASSQDPSSGSPWEQYF
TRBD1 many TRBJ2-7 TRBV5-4 TGTGCCAGCAGCTTGGGACAGGGGAGTCAAGACGAGCAGTACTTC CASSLGQGSQDEQYF
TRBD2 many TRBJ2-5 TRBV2 TGTGCCAGCATGCCAGCGGGGAAGCCAGAGACCCAGTACTTC CASMPAGKPETQYF
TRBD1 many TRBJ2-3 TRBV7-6 TGTGCCAGCAGCTTGCAGGGGGCGAGCACAGATACGCAGTATTTT CASSLQGASTDTQYF
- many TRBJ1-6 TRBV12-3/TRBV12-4 TGTGCCAGCAGTCAGACACCCAGCTCCTATAATTCACCCCTCCACTTT CASSQTPSSYNSPLHF
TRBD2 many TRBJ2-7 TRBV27 TGTGCCAGCAGTTTACTCTCGGGACTAGCCTACGAGCAGTACTTC CASSLLSGLAYEQYF
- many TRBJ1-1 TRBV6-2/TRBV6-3 TGTGCCAGCAGTTACTCGATCGGACCGCCGAACACTGAAGCTTTCTTT CASSYSIGPPNTEAFF
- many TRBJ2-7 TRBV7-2 TGTGCCAGCAGCTTAGCGGCGGGTTGGGGCGAGCAGTACTTC CASSLAAGWGEQYF
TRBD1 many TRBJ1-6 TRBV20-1 TGCAGTGCTAGAGCGACAGGGGAGCTTTCACCCCTCCACTTT CSARATGELSPLHF
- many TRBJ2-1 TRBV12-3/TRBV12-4 TGTGCCAGCAGCCCTGGTAGTGAGCAGTTCTTC CASSPGSEQFF
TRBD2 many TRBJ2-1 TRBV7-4 TGTGCCAGCAGCTTAGGGCGTCTAGCGGGAGGAGCAAATGAGCAGTTCTTC CASSLGRLAGGANEQFF
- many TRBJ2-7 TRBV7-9 TGTGCCAGCAGCCCCTCCCCAGGGGGGTACGAGCAGTACTTC CASSPSPGGYEQYF
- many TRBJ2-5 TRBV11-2 TGTGCCAGCAGCTTAGAAGTCTCTGGTGGGACCCAGTACTTC CASSLEVSGGTQYF
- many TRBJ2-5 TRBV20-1 TGCAGTGCTAGTCGGGGGACCCAGTACTTC CSASRGTQYF
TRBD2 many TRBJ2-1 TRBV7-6 TGTGCCAGCAGCCCTTCTAGCGGTTCCTACAATGAGCAGTTCTTC CASSPSSGSYNEQFF
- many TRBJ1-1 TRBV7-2 TGTGCCAGCAGCTTAGGTGGCAGGGCCACTGAAGCTTTCTTT CASSLGGRATEAFF
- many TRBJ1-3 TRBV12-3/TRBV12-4 TGTGCCAGCAGTTCCCCGGTCTCTGGAAACACCATATATTTT CASSSPVSGNTIYF
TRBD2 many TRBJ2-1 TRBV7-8 TGTGCCAGCAGCTCCCCTACTAGCGGCCCAGACAATGAGCAGTTCTTC CASSSPTSGPDNEQFF
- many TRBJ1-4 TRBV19 TGTGCCAGTACCCGCTATGGCAGAACAACTAATGAAAAACTGTTTTTT CASTRYGRTTNEKLFF
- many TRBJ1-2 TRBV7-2 TGTGCCAGCAGTCAGACCAGGGGATATGGCTACACCTTC CASSQTRGYGYTF
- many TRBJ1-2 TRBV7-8 TGTGCCAGCAGCTTACGTGAGACTCCCAACTATGGCTACACCTTC CASSLRETPNYGYTF
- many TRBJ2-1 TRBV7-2 TGTGCCAGCAGCTTCCCCCGCTTAAAAGGACAGAGCTCCTACAATGAGCAGTTCTTC CASSFPRLKGQSSYNEQFF
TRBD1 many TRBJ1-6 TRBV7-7 TGTGCTAGCAGCTTTTCCTCGGGACAGGGCAGTTCACCCCTCCACTTT CASSFSSGQGSSPLHF
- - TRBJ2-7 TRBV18 TGTGCCAGCTCACCCTTTACAAGCTACGTCGACGAGCAGTACTTC CASSPFTSYVDEQYF
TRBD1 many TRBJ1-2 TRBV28 TGTGCCAGCAGGACTCCGGGACAGGGCAATGGCTACACCTTC CASRTPGQGNGYTF
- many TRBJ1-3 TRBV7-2 TGTGCCAGCAGCCTGACAGGCTCTGGAAACACCATATATTTT CASSLTGSGNTIYF
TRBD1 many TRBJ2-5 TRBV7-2 TGTGCCAGCAGCTACAGACAGGGCCAAGAGACCCAGTACTTC CASSYRQGQETQYF
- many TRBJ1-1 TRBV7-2 TGTGCCAGCAGCTTGGCTAGTTCTACCGGAGCTTTCTTT CASSLASSTGAFF
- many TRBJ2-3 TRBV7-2 TGTGCCAGCAGCTTAGTCGGGACCCTTGCCGCAGATACGCAGTATTTT CASSLVGTLAADTQYF